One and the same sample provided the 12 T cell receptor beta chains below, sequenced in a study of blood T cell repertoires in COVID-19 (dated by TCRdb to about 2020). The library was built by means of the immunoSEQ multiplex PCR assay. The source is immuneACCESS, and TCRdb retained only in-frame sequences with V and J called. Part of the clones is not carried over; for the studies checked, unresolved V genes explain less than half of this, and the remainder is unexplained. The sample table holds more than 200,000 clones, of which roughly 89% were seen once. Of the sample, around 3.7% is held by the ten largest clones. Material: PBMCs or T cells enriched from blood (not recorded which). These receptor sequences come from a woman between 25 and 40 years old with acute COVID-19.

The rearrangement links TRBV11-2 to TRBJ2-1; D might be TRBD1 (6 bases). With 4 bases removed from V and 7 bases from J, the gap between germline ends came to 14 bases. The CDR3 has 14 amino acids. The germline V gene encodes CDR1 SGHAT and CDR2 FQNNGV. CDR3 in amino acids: CASSSVRGRNEQFF. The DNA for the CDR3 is TGTGCCAGCAGCTCCGTCAGGGGCAGAAATGAGCAGTTCTTC.

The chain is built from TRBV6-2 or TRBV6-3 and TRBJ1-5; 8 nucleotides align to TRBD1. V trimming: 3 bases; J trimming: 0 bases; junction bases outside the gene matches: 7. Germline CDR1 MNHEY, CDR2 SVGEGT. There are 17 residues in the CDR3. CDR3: CASSYTGGISSNQPQHF. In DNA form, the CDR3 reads TGTGCCAGCAGTTATACAGGGGGTATCAGTAGCAATCAGCCCCAGCATTTT.

The CDR3, as DNA: TGTGCCAGCAGTTACTCTAAGGAGCGGGGGGGCCTAGAGACCCAGTACTTC. It codes for CASSYSKERGGLETQYF. The chain is built from TRBV6-2 or TRBV6-3 and TRBJ2-5; TRBD2 agrees at 10 bases. Trimming took 0 bases from V and 4 from J; bases not matched to a gene: 8. The CDR3 covers 17 residues. Germline assignment: CDR1 MNHEY and CDR2 SVGEGT.

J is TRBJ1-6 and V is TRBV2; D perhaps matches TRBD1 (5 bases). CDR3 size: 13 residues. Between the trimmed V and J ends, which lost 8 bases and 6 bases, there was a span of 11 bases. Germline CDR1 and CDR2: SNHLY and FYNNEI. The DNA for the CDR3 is TGTGCCAGCCACGACAGAGCTAATTCACCCCTCCACTTT. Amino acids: CASHDRANSPLHF.

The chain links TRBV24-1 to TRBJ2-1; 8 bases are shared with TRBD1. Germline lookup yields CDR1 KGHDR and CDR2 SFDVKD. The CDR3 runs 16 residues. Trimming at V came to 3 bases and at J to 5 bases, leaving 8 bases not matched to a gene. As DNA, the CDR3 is TGTGCCACCAGTGATCGTGGAGGACAGGGTCACAATGAGCAGTTCTTC. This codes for CATSDRGGQGHNEQFF.

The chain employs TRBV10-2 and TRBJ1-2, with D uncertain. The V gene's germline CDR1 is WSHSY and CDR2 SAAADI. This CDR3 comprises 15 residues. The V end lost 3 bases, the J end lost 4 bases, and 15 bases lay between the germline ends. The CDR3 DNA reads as TGCGCCAGCAGTGACCCCGGGGAGACCGTCTATGGCTACACCTTC. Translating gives CASSDPGETVYGYTF.

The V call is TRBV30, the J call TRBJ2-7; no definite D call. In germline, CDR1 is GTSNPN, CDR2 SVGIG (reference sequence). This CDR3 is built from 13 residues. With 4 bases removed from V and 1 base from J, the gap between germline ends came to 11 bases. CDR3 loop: CAWKYGYSYEQYF. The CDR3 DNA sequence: TGTGCCTGGAAGTACGGGTATTCCTACGAGCAGTACTTC.

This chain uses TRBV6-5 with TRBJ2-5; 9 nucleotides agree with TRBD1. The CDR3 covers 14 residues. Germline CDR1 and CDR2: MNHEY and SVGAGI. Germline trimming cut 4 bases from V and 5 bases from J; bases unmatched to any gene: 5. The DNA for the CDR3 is TGTGCCAGCAGTTTCCGGGACAGGGTTGAGACCCAGTACTTC. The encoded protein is CASSFRDRVETQYF.

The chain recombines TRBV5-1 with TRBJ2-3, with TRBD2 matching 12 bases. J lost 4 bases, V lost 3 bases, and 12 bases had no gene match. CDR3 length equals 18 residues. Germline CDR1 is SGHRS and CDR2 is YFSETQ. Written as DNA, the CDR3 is TGCGCCAGCAGCTCCGGGACTAGCGGGTTCCCCCCCGCAGATACGCAGTATTTT. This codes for CASSSGTSGFPPADTQYF. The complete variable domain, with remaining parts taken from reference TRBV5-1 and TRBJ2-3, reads KAGVTQTPRYLIKTRGQQVTLSCSPISGHRSVSWYQQTPGQGLQFLFEYFSETQRNKGNFPGRFSGRQFSNSRSEMNVSTLELGDSALYLCASSSGTSGFPPADTQYFGPGTRLTVL.

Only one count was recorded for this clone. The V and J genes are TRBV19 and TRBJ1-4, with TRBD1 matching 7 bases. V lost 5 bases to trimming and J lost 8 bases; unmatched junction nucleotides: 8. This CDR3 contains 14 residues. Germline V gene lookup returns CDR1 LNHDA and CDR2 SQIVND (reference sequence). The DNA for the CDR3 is TGTGCCAGTAGTGCACAGGGGAGGAGGGAAAAACTGTTTTTT. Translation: CASSAQGRREKLFF.

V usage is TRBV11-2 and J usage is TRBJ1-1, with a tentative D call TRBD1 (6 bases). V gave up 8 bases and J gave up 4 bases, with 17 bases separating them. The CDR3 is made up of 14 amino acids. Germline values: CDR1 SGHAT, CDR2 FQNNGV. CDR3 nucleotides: TGTGCCAGCGGCCGGACAGTGCCGTTCACTGAAGCTTTCTTT. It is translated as CASGRTVPFTEAFF.

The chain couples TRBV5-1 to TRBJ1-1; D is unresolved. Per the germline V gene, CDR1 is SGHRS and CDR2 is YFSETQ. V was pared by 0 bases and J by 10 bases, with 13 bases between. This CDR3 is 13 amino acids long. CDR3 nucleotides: TGCGCCAGCAGCTTGGCGGGGTATGAGGTAGCTTTCTTT. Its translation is CASSLAGYEVAFF.